The text below deals with one TCR beta chain. The antigen is undetermined. This CDR3 region has 13 residues. V gave up 10 bases and J gave up 5 bases; unmatched junction bases: 7. Germline V CDR1 and CDR2: MDHEN, SYDVKM. The data derive from a study of cytomegalovirus exposure and HLA in healthy donors. PCR involved 60 Vbeta and 13 Jbeta primers. Profiling relied on immunoSEQ multiplex PCR, and the TCRdb table lists in-frame clones only, not all of them. Of roughly 130,000 clones in the sample, 65% to 90% are singletons; the top ten hold around 11%. Study conclusions and caveats: One variant, a missense change in DCLRE1C, was linked in a later analysis to TCR beta V- and J-gene trimming. Within the data, a cluster of highly shared sequence variants was likely a sequencing artifact. In an earlier analysis, about 87% or about 30%: the productive usage of most TCR beta V segments.

The TCR was taken from a male donor in good health and CMV-seropositive. This chain uses TRBV28 with TRBJ2-5; 10 bases align to TRBD1. Sequences were obtained from PBMCs. The CDR3, as DNA: TGTGCCACCAGACAGGGGGCGGGGGAGACCCAGTACTTC. Translating gives CATRQGAGETQYF. Full variable domain (remainder filled in from reference TRBV28 and TRBJ2-5): DVKVTQSSRYLVKRTGEKVFLECVQDMDHENMFWYRQDPGLGLRLIYFSYDVKMKEKGDIPEGYSVSREKKERFSLILESASTNQTSMYLCATRQGAGETQYFGPGTRLLVL.